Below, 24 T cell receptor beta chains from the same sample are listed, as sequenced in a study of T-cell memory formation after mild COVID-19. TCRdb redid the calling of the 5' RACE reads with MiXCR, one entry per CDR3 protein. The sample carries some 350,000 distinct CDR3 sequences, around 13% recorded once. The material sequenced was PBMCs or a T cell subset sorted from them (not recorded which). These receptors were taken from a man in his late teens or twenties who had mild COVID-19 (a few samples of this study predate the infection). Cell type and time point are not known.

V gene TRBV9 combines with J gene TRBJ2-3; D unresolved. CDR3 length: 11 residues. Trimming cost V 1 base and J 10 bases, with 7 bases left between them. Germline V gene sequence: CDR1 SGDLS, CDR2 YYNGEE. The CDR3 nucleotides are TGTGCCAGCAGCGTATCACAGTCGCAGTATTTT. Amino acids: CASSVSQSQYF. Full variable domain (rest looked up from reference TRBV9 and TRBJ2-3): DSGVTQTPKHLITATGQRVTLRCSPRSGDLSVYWYQQSLDQGLQFLIQYYNGEERAKGNILERFSAQQFPDLHSELNLSSLELGDSALYFCASSVSQSQYFGPGTRLTVL.

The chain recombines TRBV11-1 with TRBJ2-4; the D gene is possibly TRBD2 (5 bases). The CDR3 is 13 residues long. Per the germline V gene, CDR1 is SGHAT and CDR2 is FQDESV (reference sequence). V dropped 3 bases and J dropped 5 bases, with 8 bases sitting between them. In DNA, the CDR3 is TGTGCCAGCAGCTTTAACGGGGAAAACATTCAGTACTTC. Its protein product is CASSFNGENIQYF.

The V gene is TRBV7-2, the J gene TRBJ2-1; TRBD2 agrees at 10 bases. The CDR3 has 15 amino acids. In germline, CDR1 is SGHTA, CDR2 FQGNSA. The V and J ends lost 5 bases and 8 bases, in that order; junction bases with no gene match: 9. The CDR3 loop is CASSPPAGGLHEQFF. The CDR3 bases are TGTGCCAGCAGCCCCCCAGCGGGGGGGCTACATGAGCAGTTCTTC.

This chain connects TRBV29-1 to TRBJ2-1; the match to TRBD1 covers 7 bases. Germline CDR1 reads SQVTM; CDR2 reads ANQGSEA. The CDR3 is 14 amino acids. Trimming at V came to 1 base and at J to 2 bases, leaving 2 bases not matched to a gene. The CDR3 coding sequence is TGCAGCGTTGAAGGGGACAGAACCTACAATGAGCAGTTCTTC. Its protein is CSVEGDRTYNEQFF.

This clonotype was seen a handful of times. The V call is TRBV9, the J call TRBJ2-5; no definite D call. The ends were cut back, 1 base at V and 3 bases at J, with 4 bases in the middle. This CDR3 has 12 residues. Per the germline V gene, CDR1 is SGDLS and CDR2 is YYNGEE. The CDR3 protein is CASSVREETQYF. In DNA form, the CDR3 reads TGTGCCAGCAGCGTACGGGAAGAGACCCAGTACTTC.

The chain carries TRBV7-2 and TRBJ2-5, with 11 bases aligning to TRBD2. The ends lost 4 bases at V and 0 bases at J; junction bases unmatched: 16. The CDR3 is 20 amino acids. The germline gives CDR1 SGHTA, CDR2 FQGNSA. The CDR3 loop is CASSSSNSGGGYWYQETQYF. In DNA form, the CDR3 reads TGTGCCAGCAGCTCCTCAAATAGCGGGGGGGGATATTGGTACCAAGAGACCCAGTACTTC.

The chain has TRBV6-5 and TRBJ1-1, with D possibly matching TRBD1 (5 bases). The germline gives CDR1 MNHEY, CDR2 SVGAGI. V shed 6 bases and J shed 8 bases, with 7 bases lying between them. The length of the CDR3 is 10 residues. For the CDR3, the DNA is TGTGCCAGCAGGGGGCCCGAAGCTTTCTTT. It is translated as CASRGPEAFF.

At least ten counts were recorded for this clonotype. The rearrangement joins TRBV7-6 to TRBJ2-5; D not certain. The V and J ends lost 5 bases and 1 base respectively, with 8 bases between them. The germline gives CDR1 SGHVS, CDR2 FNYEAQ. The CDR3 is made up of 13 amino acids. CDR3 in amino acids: CASSPLGQETQYF. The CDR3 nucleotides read TGTGCCAGCAGCCCCCTAGGCCAAGAGACCCAGTACTTC.

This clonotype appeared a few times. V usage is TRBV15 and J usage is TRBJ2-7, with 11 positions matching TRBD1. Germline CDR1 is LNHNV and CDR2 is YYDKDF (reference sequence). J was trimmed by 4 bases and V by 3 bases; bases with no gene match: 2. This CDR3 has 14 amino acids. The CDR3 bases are TGTGCCACCAGCAGGGACAGGGGGCCATACGAGCAGTACTTC. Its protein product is CATSRDRGPYEQYF.

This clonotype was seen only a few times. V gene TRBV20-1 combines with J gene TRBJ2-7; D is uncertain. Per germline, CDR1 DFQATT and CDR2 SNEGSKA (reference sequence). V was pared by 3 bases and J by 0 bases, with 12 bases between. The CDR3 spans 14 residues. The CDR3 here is CSASSDLSSYEQYF. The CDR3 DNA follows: TGCAGTGCTAGTTCGGACCTAAGCTCCTACGAGCAGTACTTC.

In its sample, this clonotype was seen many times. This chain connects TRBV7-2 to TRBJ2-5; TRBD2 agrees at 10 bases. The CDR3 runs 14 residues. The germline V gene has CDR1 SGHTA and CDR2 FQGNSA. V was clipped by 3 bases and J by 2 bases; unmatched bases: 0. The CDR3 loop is CASSLGLAQETQYF. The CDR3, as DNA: TGTGCCAGCAGCTTGGGACTAGCGCAAGAGACCCAGTACTTC.

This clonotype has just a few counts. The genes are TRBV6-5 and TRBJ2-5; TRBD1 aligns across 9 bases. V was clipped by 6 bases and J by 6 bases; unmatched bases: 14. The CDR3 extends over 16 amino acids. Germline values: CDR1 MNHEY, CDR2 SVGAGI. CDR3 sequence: CASSALLGQGLQTQYF. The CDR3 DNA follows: TGTGCCAGCAGCGCCCTCCTAGGACAGGGGTTACAGACCCAGTACTTC.

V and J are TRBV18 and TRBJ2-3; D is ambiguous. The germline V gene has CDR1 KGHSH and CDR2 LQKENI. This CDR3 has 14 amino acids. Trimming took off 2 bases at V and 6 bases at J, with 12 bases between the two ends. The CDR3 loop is CASSPGSRSDTQYF. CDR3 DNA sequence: TGTGCCAGCTCACCAGGTAGCAGGTCGGATACGCAGTATTTT.

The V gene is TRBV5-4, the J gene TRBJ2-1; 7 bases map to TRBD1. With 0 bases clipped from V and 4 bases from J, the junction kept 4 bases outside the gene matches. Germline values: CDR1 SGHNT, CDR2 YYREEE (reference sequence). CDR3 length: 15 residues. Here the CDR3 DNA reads TGTGCCAGCAGCTTGGCCCAGGGGGAATACAATGAGCAGTTCTTC. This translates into CASSLAQGEYNEQFF. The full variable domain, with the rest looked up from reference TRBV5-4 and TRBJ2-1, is ETGVTQSPTHLIKTRGQQVTLRCSSQSGHNTVSWYQQALGQGPQFIFQYYREEENGRGNFPPRFSGLQFPNYSSELNVNALELDDSALYLCASSLAQGEYNEQFFGPGTRLTVL.

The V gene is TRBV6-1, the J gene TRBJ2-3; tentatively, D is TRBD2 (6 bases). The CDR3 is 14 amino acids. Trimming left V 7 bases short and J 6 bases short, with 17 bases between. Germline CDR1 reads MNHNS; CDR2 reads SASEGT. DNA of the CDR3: TGTGCCAGCAAGCCGGGAGAGAGGGCTGATACGCAGTATTTT. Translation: CASKPGERADTQYF.

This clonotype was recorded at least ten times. The CDR3 protein is CASRGQSDTQYF. The DNA of the CDR3 is TGTGCCAGCAGGGGGCAATCAGATACGCAGTATTTT. J is TRBJ2-3 and V is TRBV7-2, with D perhaps matching TRBD1 (5 bases). This CDR3 has 12 residues. Germline V gives CDR1 SGHTA, CDR2 FQGNSA. V dropped 6 bases and J dropped 4 bases, with 8 bases sitting between them.

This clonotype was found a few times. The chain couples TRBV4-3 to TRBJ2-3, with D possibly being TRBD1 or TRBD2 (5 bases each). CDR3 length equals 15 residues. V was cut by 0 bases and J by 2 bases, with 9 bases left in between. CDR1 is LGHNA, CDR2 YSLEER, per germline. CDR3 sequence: CASSQDGTYTDTQYF. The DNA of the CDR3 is TGCGCCAGCAGCCAAGATGGGACCTACACAGATACGCAGTATTTT.

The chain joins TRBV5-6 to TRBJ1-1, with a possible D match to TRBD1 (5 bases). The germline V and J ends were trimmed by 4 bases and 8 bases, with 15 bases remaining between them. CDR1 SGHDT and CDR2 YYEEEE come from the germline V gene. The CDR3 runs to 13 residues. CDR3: CASSRVGRGEAFF. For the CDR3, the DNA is TGTGCCAGCAGCCGCGTGGGACGAGGCGAAGCTTTCTTT.

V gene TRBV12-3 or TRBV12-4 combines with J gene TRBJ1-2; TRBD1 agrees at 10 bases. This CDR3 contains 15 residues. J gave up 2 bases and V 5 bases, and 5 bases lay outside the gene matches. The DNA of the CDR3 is TGTGCCAGCAGTATCCGACAGGGGGCGAACTATGGCTACACCTTC. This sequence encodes CASSIRQGANYGYTF.

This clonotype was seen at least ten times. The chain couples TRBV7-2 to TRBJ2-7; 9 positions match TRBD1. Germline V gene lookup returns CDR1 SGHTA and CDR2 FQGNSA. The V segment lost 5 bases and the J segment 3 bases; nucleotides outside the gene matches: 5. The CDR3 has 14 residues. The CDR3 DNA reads TGTGCCAGCAGCCCCGGGACAGGGTTCTACGAGCAGTACTTC. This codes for CASSPGTGFYEQYF.

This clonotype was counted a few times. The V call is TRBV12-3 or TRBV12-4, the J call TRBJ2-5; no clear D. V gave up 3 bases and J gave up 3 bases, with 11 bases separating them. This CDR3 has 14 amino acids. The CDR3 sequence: CASSFLVEEETQYF. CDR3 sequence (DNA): TGTGCCAGCAGTTTTCTGGTCGAAGAAGAGACCCAGTACTTC.

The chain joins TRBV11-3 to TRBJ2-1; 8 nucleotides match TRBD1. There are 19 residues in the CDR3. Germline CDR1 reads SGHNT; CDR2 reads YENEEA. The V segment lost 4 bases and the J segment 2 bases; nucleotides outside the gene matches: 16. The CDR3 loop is CASSSRTGTLSGPYNEQFF. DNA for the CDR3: TGTGCCAGCAGCTCCCGGACAGGGACCCTCTCCGGACCCTACAATGAGCAGTTCTTC.

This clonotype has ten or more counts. The CDR3 loop is CASSQEGQGVTTDTQYF. The CDR3 DNA follows: TGCGCCAGCAGCCAAGAGGGACAGGGGGTGACGACAGATACGCAGTATTTT. This sequence joins TRBV4-3 and TRBJ2-3; 11 positions agree with TRBD1. Germline CDR1 and CDR2: LGHNA and YSLEER. The J segment lost 3 bases and the V segment lost 0 bases, leaving 5 bases of the junction unmatched. This CDR3 region has 17 residues.

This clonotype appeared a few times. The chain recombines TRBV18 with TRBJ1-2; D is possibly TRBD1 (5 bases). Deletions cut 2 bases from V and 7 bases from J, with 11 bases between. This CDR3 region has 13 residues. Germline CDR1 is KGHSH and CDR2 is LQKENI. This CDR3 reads CASSPATASGYTF. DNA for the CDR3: TGTGCCAGCTCACCAGCGACAGCGAGTGGCTACACCTTC.